What follows are 16 T cell receptor beta chains derived from one specimen sequenced in a study of tumor-infiltrating lymphocytes in primary liver carcinoma. A primer in the constant region served to generate TCR beta cDNA from approximately 500 ng of total RNA. Library construction for TCR beta comprised three nested multiplex PCR rounds performed with slightly modified ARM-PCR. The first two PCR rounds used TRBV1-TRBV30 primers with a Cbeta primer, 10 cycles each. MiXCR, run by TCRdb on the multiplex PCR reads, gives a single entry per CDR3 protein. Among 75,000 to 80,000 distinct CDR3 sequences, under 75% were seen once, and the ten largest hold about 25%. The source material, 20-30 mg of unsorted bulk tissue, was used to co-extract RNA and DNA. The specimen was tumor-adjacent normal liver tissue. The receptors come from a man aged 40-49 years with primary liver carcinoma and hepatitis B virus infection.

The genes are TRBV29-1 and TRBJ2-1, with 7 bases identical to TRBD2. CDR1 SQVTM and CDR2 ANQGSEA come from the germline V gene. V lost 4 bases, J lost 13 bases, and 16 bases stayed unmatched. The CDR3 sequence is 14 residues long. This CDR3 is CSVAVASGCNGQFF. The CDR3 region has the DNA TGCAGCGTTGCCGTAGCTAGCGGTTGCAATGGACAGTTCTTC.

This clonotype was found many times. The chain employs TRBV5-5 and TRBJ1-1; TRBD1 matches at 9 bases. The V gene's germline CDR1 is SGHKS and CDR2 YYEKEE (reference sequence). This CDR3 has 14 residues. The ends lost 7 bases at V and 1 base at J; junction bases unmatched: 5. The CDR3 sequence is CASFWTGANTEAFF. The CDR3 coding sequence is TGTGCCAGCTTTTGGACAGGGGCGAACACTGAAGCTTTCTTT.

The chain has TRBV30 and TRBJ1-5; 7 nucleotides match TRBD1. V was clipped by 0 bases and J by 1 base; unmatched bases: 0. There are 14 residues in the CDR3. From germline, CDR1 is GTSNPN and CDR2 SVGIG (reference sequence). CDR3 in DNA: TGTGCCTGGAGTGTAGGGGGCAGCAATCAGCCCCAGCATTTT. It yields the protein CAWSVGGSNQPQHF.

The gene calls are TRBV29-1 and TRBJ2-1; D might be TRBD2 (6 bases). The CDR3 has 12 amino acids. The ends were cut back, 8 bases at V and 8 bases at J, with 16 bases in the middle. Germline lookup yields CDR1 SQVTM and CDR2 ANQGSEA. As DNA, the CDR3 is TGCAGCATCCGACTGGCGGGATATGAGCAGTTCTTC. Its protein is CSIRLAGYEQFF.

There are many counts of this clonotype. The gene calls are TRBV5-5 and TRBJ2-1, with 12 bases lining up with TRBD2. V trimming: 4 bases; J trimming: 8 bases; junction bases outside the gene matches: 7. CDR1 is SGHKS and CDR2 is YYEKEE in the germline V gene (reference sequence). The CDR3 extends over 15 amino acids. The CDR3 region has the DNA TGTGCCAGCAGCCCTAGACTAGCGGGAGAAGATGAGCAGTTCTTC. It codes for CASSPRLAGEDEQFF.

Regarding this clonotype: A read error may account for a junction end that differs from germline. The J gene is TRBJ1-1, the V gene TRBV6-5; a possible D gene is TRBD1 (6 bases). The CDR3 has 16 amino acids. Germline CDR1 reads MNHEY; CDR2 reads SVGAGI. DNA for the CDR3: TGTACCAGCAGTCCTAAACGACAGGCCCCTAGGCCTGAAGCTTTCTTT. Translated: CTSSPKRQAPRPEAFF.

This rearrangement joins TRBV12-3 or TRBV12-4 to TRBJ2-7; 8 bases match TRBD2. J was trimmed by 10 bases and V by 6 bases; bases with no gene match: 14. The CDR3 covers 14 residues. This CDR3 is CASRPGTRAPEQYF. The CDR3 DNA reads TGTGCCAGCAGGCCCGGGACTAGAGCTCCCGAACAGTACTTC.

Concerning this clonotype: The junction and the germline gene differ at one end; a read error may be behind it. The chain recombines TRBV29-1 with TRBJ2-1; D is possibly TRBD2 (5 bases). From germline, CDR1 is SQVTM and CDR2 ANQGSEA. CDR3 size: 16 residues. The CDR3 loop is CSVTTLRPWSRQEQLF. The CDR3 DNA follows: TGTAGCGTCACCACGCTTCGGCCCTGGTCCCGTCAAGAGCAGTTATTC.

In this sample, this clonotype turned up once. This likely comes from a read error, as the CDR3 has no conserved phenylalanine or tryptophan at its end. The chain carries TRBV11-2 and TRBJ2-7; either TRBD1 or TRBD2 may fit D (5 bases each). This CDR3 has 12 amino acids. V gave up 6 bases and J gave up 9 bases, with 15 bases separating them. Per the germline V gene, CDR1 is SGHAT and CDR2 is FQNNGV. The DNA of the CDR3 is TGTGCCAGCAGTTCGGGGCCGTGGGGGCAGTACCTC. Its translation: CASSSGPWGQYL.

Note on this clonotype: This may stem from a read error, because a much larger clone lies one nucleotide away. The chain couples TRBV24-1 to TRBJ2-1; 7 positions match TRBD1. The germline V gene encodes CDR1 KGHDR and CDR2 SFDVKD. V trimming: 1 base; J trimming: 9 bases; junction bases outside the gene matches: 8. The CDR3 is 15 residues long. Here the CDR3 DNA reads TGTGCCACCAGTGATTTAGGGACAGTGGGCGGTGAGCAGTTCTTC. Its translation: CATSDLGTVGGEQFF.

A single count supports this clonotype. The CDR3 end shows no conserved phenylalanine or tryptophan, and so a read error is likely. This chain joins TRBV11-3 and TRBJ2-1, with 8 bases matching TRBD2. The CDR3 extends over 15 amino acids. Per the germline V gene, CDR1 is SGHNT and CDR2 is YENEEA. The CDR3 protein is CVSSTGTREINEQFL. DNA for the CDR3: TGTGTCAGCAGCACCGGGACTAGAGAGATTAATGAGCAGTTCTTG.

As for this clonotype: A much more abundant neighbour one base away suggests this may be a read error. CDR3 DNA sequence: TGTGCCAGCAGCTTGGTGTGGGGACAGAGCCAGTACTTC. Residues: CASSLVWGQSQYF. This chain links TRBV5-7 with TRBJ2-5, with 7 bases matching TRBD1. TRBV5-7 falls under the ORF class, with uncertain function. With V trimmed by 0 bases and J by 10 bases, 6 bases remained unmatched. There are 13 residues in the CDR3.

This clonotype occurred many times. The CDR3 reads CASSYGLNNEQFF. The DNA for the CDR3 is TGTGCCAGCAGTTACGGGTTAAACAATGAGCAGTTCTTC. V is TRBV6-2 or TRBV6-3 and J is TRBJ2-1; D uncertain. V was cut by 2 bases and J by 5 bases, with 7 bases left in between. Germline V gene sequence: CDR1 MNHEY, CDR2 SVGEGT. This CDR3 comprises 13 residues.

The chain recombines TRBV4-3 with TRBJ2-7; 7 bases agree with TRBD2. The J segment lost 5 bases and the V segment lost 4 bases, leaving 11 bases of the junction unmatched. The CDR3 extends over 15 amino acids. CDR1 and CDR2 from the germline V gene are LGHNA and YSLEER. The CDR3 DNA reads TGCGCCAGCAGCCTGGGGCTAGTGGGAGGGCACGAGCAGTACTTC. This sequence encodes CASSLGLVGGHEQYF.

The chain joins TRBV5-4 to TRBJ2-3; 10 bases agree with TRBD2. The CDR3 runs to 17 residues. The J segment lost 8 bases and the V segment lost 4 bases, leaving 16 bases of the junction unmatched. Germline-derived CDR1 and CDR2 are SGHNT and YYREEE (reference sequence). The CDR3 loop reads CASSAPGTSAGGVTQYF. The DNA of the CDR3 is TGTGCCAGCAGCGCCCCCGGGACTAGCGCTGGGGGGGTTACGCAGTATTTT.

With respect to this clonotype: A much larger clone sits a single nucleotide away, making a read error possible. CDR3 in DNA: TGTGTCAGCAGCTTGGTGGAGGGGACTGAAGCTTTCTTT. This gives the protein CVSSLVEGTEAFF. The rearrangement links TRBV5-6 to TRBJ1-1, with D tentatively TRBD1 (5 bases). CDR3 length: 13 residues. CDR1 is SGHDT and CDR2 is YYEEEE in the germline V gene.